This TCR beta chain was obtained from a study of Ad26.COV2.S vaccination and SARS-CoV-2 variants. In the study overall: Donor was assigned to the Ad26.COV2.S arm of trial COV1001. General study findings and limits: People given the vaccine had a wider spike-specific TCR breadth than placebo recipients did. Total T cell responses, in the TCR breadth and depth analyses, may have been underestimated.

Described treatment: roughly 20 received Ad26.COV2.S at low or high dose, single or two shots; 5 received placebo; per-sample allocation not given. Day 63 after the first injection of vaccine or placebo was the sampling time. The CDR3 consists of 11 residues. Germline assignment: CDR1 DFQATT and CDR2 SNEGSKA (reference sequence). V was pared by 8 bases and J by 7 bases, with 15 bases between. Comments on this clone: The antigen is undetermined.

Assay: immunoSEQ multiplex PCR; the TCRdb copy retains only in-frame clones and omits some. Of more than 400,000 clones listed, 92% are singletons. The chain has TRBV20-1 and TRBJ2-7, with D perhaps matching TRBD1 (6 bases). The sequence was obtained from a person between 18 and 59 years old who received the Ad26.COV2.S COVID-19 vaccine or a placebo. The sequencing here drew on peripheral blood, taken in a trial of Ad26.COV2.S vaccine versus placebo. Here the CDR3 reads CSIQGRSEQYF. CDR3 nucleotide sequence: TGCAGTATACAGGGTCGGAGTGAGCAGTACTTC.